This TCR beta chain was captured in a study of T-cell reconstitution after alpha-beta-depleted transplantation in children. Germline CDR1 reads SGHTA; CDR2 reads FQGNSA. This CDR3 region has 13 residues. Between the trimmed V and J ends, which lost 4 bases and 5 bases, there was a span of 8 bases. Library preparation (for TCRbeta) was performed with unique molecular identifiers. TCRdb re-analysed the PCR reads in MiXCR, keeping a single row per CDR3 protein. The data hold over 70,000 distinct CDR3 sequences, with 10% to 15% observed a single time. This clonotype was detected many times. The sample here was PBMCs from the stem cell graft donor, taken from the stem cell graft. This receptor was taken from a human donor who donated a stem cell graft to a child with inherited bone marrow failure. The V call is TRBV7-2, the J call TRBJ2-2; D is uncertain. This CDR3 reads CASSWARTGELFF. The CDR3 DNA reads TGTGCCAGCAGCTGGGCTAGAACCGGGGAGCTGTTTTTT.